This T cell receptor beta chain came from a study of blood T cell repertoires in COVID-19. Study-wide context: T cells, B-cell-depleted T cells, or PBMCs supplied cDNA or gDNA.

The ends were cut back, 3 bases at V and 3 bases at J, with 18 bases in the middle. CDR1 and CDR2 (germline): LNHDA, SQIVND (reference sequence). The length of the CDR3 is 16 residues. The data were produced by immunoSEQ multiplex PCR, yet TCRdb's version contains in-frame clones alone and is incomplete. The sample has 300,000 to 400,000 clones, approximately 85% seen once. Sequencing was carried out using peripheral blood. The chain has TRBV19 and TRBJ2-7; D remains unclear. This sequence originates from a human donor in a cohort sampled during active COVID-19. CDR3 nucleotide sequence: TGTGCCAGTAGTATTAGTCCGGCAGGAATAAACTACGAGCAGTACTTC. The encoded protein is CASSISPAGINYEQYF.